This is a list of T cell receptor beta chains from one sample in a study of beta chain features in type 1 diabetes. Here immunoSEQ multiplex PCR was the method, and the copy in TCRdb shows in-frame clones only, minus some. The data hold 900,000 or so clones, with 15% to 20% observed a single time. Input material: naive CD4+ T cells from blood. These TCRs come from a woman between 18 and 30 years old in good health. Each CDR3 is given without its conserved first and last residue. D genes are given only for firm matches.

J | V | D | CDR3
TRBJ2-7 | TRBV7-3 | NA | ASSLTGTSVHEQY
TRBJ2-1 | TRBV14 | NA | ASSPLRGIYNEQF
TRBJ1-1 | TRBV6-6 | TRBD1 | ASSPGTVNTEAF
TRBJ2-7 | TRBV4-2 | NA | ASSQGGSTYEQY
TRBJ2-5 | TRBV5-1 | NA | ASTPGAMETQY
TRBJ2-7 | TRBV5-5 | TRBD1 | ASSWTRQGSEQY
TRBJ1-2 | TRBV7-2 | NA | ASSLDQGLMEGYT
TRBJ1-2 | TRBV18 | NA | ASSAQGPNYGYT
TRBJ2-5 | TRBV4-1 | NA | ASSQVAGMETQY
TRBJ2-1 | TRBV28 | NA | ASTSLLLDYNEQF
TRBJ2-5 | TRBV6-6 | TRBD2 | ASSYPLAGDTQY
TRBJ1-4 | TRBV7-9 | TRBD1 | ASSLVPPDRDEKLF
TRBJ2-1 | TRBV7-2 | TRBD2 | ASSRLAVNEQF
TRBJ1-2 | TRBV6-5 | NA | ASSYSFSGDYGYT
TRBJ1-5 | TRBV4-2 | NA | ASSQRVSNQPQH
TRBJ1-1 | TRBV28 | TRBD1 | ASTLPRGLYGNTEAF
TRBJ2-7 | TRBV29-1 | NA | SATGVGAGAYEQY
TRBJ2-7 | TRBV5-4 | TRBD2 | ASSPIAGGHEQY
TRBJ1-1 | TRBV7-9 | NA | ASSRPSATEAF
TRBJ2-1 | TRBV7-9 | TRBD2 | ASSVAGAAYNEQF
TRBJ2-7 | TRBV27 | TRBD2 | ASSLTPGLAYYEQY
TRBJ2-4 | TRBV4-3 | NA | ASSQGNQNIQY
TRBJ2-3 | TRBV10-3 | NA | AIKGRTDTQY
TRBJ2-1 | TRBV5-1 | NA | ASSLQGASSYNEQF
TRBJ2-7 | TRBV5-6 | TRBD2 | ASSSLAGDLSYEQY
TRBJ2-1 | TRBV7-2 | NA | ASSLGTYNEQF
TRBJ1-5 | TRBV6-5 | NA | ASSYKQGSAPQH
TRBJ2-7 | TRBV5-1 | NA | ASSFGQGFYEQY
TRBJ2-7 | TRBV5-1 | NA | ASSPRGVYEQY
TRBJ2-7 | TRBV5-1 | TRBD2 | ASSLVAGLSYEQY
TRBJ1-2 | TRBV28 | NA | ASSLTSRGGYT
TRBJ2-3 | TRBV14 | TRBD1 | ASSQFRQGADTQY
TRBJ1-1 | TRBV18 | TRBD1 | ASSDGTGVNTEAF
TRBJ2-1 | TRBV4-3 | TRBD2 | ASSQDRLGGLAGHNEQF
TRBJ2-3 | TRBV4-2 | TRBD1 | ASSQGDRGDTQY
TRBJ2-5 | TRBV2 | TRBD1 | ASSADRGGGETQY
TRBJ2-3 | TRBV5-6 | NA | ASSLVTLISEDTQY
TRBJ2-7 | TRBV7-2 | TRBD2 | ASSLLAGGRYEQY
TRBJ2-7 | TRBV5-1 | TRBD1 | ASSSQGGYEQY
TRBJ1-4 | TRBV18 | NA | ASSYGQNEKLF
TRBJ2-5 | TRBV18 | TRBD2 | ASSHYQTALAEETQY
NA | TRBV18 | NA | ASSLQQGLYEQY
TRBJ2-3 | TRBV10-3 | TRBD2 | AIEPLAEGLGTQY
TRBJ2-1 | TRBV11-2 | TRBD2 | ASSGRSGSISYNEQF
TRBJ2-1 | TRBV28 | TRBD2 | ASLSGSPFVDEQF
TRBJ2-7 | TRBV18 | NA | ASSQRRESYEQY
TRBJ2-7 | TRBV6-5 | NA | ASSYYSDPGEQY
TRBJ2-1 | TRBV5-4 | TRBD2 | ASRPIAGGRNEQF
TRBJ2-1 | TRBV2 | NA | ASSVGLAIDEQF
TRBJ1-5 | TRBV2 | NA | ASSEGGIGRPQH
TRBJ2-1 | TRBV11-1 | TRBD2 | ASSLSGKGYNEQF
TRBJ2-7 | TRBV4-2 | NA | ASSQVYQGSSYEQY